The clone carrying this TCR beta chain was seen only a few times. This sample was included in a study of identical twins. V was trimmed by 6 bases and J by 9 bases, leaving 18 bases between them. Germline values: CDR1 MNHNS, CDR2 SASEGT. The CDR3 is 14 residues long. Template switching (which added a universal primer site) was used, and cDNA carried unique molecular identifiers. TCRdb processed the 5' RACE reads anew with MiXCR; each CDR3 protein has one entry. Of 350,000 to 450,000 distinct CDR3 sequences listed, approximately 17% are singletons. The source of this sequence is a man in his fifties or sixties in good health. The V gene is TRBV6-1, the J gene TRBJ1-5; weak D call: TRBD1 (6 bases). Input material: naive T cells sorted from blood. The DNA of the CDR3 is TGTGCCAGCAGCTCAGGGGCTCAATATATGCCCCAGCATTTT. This sequence encodes CASSSGAQYMPQHF.